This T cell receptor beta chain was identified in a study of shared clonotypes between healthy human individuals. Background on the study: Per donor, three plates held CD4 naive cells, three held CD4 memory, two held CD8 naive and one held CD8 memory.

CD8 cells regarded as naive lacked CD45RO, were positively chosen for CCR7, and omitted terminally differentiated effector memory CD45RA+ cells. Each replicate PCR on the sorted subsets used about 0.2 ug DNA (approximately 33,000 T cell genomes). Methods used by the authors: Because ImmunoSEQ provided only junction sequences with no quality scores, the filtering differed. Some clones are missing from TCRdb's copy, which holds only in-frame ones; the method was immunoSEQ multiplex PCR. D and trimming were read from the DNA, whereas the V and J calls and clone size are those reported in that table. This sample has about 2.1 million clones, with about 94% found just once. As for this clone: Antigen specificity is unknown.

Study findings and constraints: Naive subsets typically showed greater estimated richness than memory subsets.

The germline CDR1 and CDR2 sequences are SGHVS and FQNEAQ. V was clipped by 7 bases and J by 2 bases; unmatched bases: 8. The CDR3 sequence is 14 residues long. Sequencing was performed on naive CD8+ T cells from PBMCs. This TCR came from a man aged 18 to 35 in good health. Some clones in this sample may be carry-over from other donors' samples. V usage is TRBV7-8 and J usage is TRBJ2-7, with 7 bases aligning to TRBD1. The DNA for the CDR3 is TGTGCCAGCAACAACCGGACAGGAGCCTACGAGCAGTACTTC. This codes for CASNNRTGAYEQYF.